This T cell receptor (beta chain) stems from a study of cytomegalovirus exposure and HLA in healthy donors. Looking at the study overall: Earlier findings included some 120 million unique TCR beta sequences obtained from 150 million to 200 million T cells. General observations from the study: There were 150 to 200 TCR beta chains listed as cytomegalovirus-associated. Segments of the TCR beta V type were, in most cases, productive about 87% or about 30% of the time in an earlier analysis.

About this clone: Its antigen is not identified.

Use of 60 Vbeta and 13 Jbeta primers characterized the PCR. Measured with immunoSEQ multiplex PCR; TCRdb has only the in-frame clones, and not every one. The sample shows 150,000 to 200,000 clones, 60% to 85% of them seen only once. The source of this sequence is a female donor in good health and CMV-seronegative. The sample taken for sequencing was PBMCs.

This CDR3 is CASSKGTGIYGYTF. CDR3 in DNA: TGTGCCAGCAGCAAAGGGACAGGGATCTATGGCTACACCTTC. The V call is TRBV7-9, the J call TRBJ1-2; 9 bases fit TRBD1. CDR3 size: 14 residues. V trimming: 5 bases; J trimming: 4 bases; junction bases outside the gene matches: 5. Germline assignment: CDR1 SEHNR and CDR2 FQNEAQ (reference sequence).